This section outlines one T cell receptor beta chain sequence together with its context. Its antigen is unknown. Base-call qualities are not available, and no considerably larger clone is one nucleotide away. The data stem from a study of blood T cell repertoires in COVID-19 (dated by TCRdb to 2020 to 2021). Background for the entire study: The collaborator samples originated in the United States, Italy and Spain and spanned the acute and convalescent phases of COVID-19. Subjects who had been exposed to COVID-19, were actively infected with it, or had recovered from it provided the deeply sampled blood TCRbeta repertoires that made up the dataset. Where available, HLA class I and class II types were obtained from metadata supplied by the sample provider rather than from assay-based typing. The sample metadata nearly always contained a de-identified subject ID, COVID-19 status, age in years and sex. The material from the prospective study consisted of cDNA or gDNA derived from T cells, B-cell-depleted T cells, or PBMCs. The samples were drawn from two sources: the first 160 participants of the ongoing ImmuneRACE study, and fewer than 1,500 subjects contributed by 6 global collaborators. The repertoires were released in a freely available public database meant as a resource for research on the immune response to SARS-CoV-2.

The immunoSEQ Assay, a bias-controlled multiplex PCR, was used to amplify TCRbeta CDR3 regions from genomic DNA. Processing in the source paper ran as follows. Within the assay, amplification of reference gene primers was used to estimate how many nucleated cells each sample contained. Sequence reads were collapsed and filtered to measure the absolute abundance of every unique TCRbeta CDR3 rearrangement. For each sample, productive Simpson clonality was calculated as the square root of Simpson's diversity index over productive rearrangements. TCRdb re-hosts the immuneACCESS table, in-frame sequences only. Its copies lack some clones; in the studies checked, an unresolved V gene accounts for under half of them, and the cause for the rest is not known. V, J and clone size are those of that table, while D and trimming were read from the DNA. For this sample the table gives 120,000 to 150,000 clones, of which 87% were detected only once. Of the sample, over 8.5% falls within the top ten clones.

Whole blood was collected in K2EDTA tubes by collaborating institutions according to the institutions' own protocols. For TCRbeta analysis, collaborators shipped samples as frozen whole blood, isolated PBMCs, or DNA extracted from either of those sample types. General conclusions and limits of the study: The quantity of clinical and demographic metadata differed by source and by participant and was supplied without curation.

Sequences LNHDA (CDR1) and SQIVND (CDR2) are obtained from the germline V gene (reference sequence). Inclusive of the bounding cysteine and phenylalanine, the CDR3 is 15 residues long. Of all the DNA, just the CDR3 is kept, 45 bases in frame from base 1. The junction carries 18 bases between V and J, which are trimmed by 7 bases and 6 bases respectively. The sequenced sample was peripheral blood. This TCR came from a woman aged 45-59 years with active or convalescent COVID-19. The chain was built from TRBV19 and TRBJ2-2; the D gene is perhaps TRBD2, from 5 matching bases. The CDR3 has the sequence CASKAETAGPGELFF. Read as DNA, the sequence is TGTGCCAGTAAAGCGGAGACGGCGGGTCCCGGGGAGCTGTTTTTT.